This TCR beta chain was recorded in a study of cytomegalovirus exposure and HLA in healthy donors. As regards this clone: Its matching antigen is unknown.

Whole-study results and caveats: An analysis was carried out at a later point. It showed that HLA-associated TCR beta chains were more clonally expanded than equally common non-associated chains.

Donors were ostensibly healthy at sampling, although undocumented immune exposures were probable. Trimming took 5 bases from V and 2 from J, leaving 15 bases between them. CDR1 and CDR2 from the germline V gene are SGDLS and YYNGEE. CDR3 length equals 15 residues. The study ran its PCR with 60 Vbeta and 13 Jbeta primers. Here immunoSEQ multiplex PCR was the method, and the copy in TCRdb shows in-frame clones only, minus some. The sample has 90,000 to 130,000 clones; less than 85% are singletons. This sequence originates from a man aged 25 to 40 in good health and CMV-seropositive. Specimen: PBMCs. The chain recombines TRBV9 with TRBJ2-3, with D possibly TRBD2 on 6 matching bases. In DNA, the CDR3 is TGTGCCAGCAGTAAGGAGGGTGTAACCACAGATACGCAGTATTTT. It yields the protein CASSKEGVTTDTQYF. Variable domain in full (rest from reference TRBV9 and TRBJ2-3): DSGVTQTPKHLITATGQRVTLRCSPRSGDLSVYWYQQSLDQGLQFLIQYYNGEERAKGNILERFSAQQFPDLHSELNLSSLELGDSALYFCASSKEGVTTDTQYFGPGTRLTVL.